This T cell receptor beta chain is drawn from a study of PD-1 blockade in classical Hodgkin lymphoma. The study's findings and limits: The diversity seen at baseline in complete responders resembled that of newly diagnosed patients. A significant rise in TCR diversity was seen by C4D1 for CD4+ cells but not for CD8+ cells. Reasons behind the repertoire differences stay unclear, perhaps disease activity or earlier therapy. Later analyses included only patients treated at least 1 year post-ASCT.

A remark on this clone: Its antigen is undetermined.

Each and every patient relapsed after autologous stem cell transplantation, and patients got differing brentuximab vedotin exposure. Trimming removed 6 bases at V and 3 bases at J, with 11 bases between. The CDR3 covers 13 residues. Germline lookup yields CDR1 MDHEN and CDR2 SYDVKM. Sequencing used immunoSEQ multiplex PCR; TCRdb keeps in-frame clones, though not all of them. Found here are about 100,000 clones, over 80% of them singletons; the top ten hold less than 15%. Material: peripheral blood mononuclear cells (PBMCs), obtained at baseline. The rearrangement links TRBV28 to TRBJ1-2; possible D gene TRBD1, 5 bases. This receptor was taken from a human donor with classical Hodgkin lymphoma. CDR3 bases: TGTGCCAGCAGAGGAGGGGCAGACTATGGCTACACCTTC. Protein sequence: CASRGGADYGYTF.